This TCR beta chain appears in the sequencing data of a study of HIV-infected patients and healthy controls. Study results and limitations: Diversity differences between study cohorts were not due to their slight age and sex differences.

Follow-up blood was drawn about 14 weeks, roughly three months, after antiretroviral therapy began. Whole blood was used without fractionation, so all unsorted peripheral T cells were included. About 500 ng RNA was reverse transcribed with alpha and beta constant-region primers. Separate chain-specific third strand synthesis with multiplexing indices produced the alpha and beta libraries. TCRdb fed the 5' RACE reads into MiXCR, producing one record per CDR3 protein. Among 18,000 or so distinct CDR3 sequences listed, under 9.5% were seen once. Germline CDR1 and CDR2: WSHSY and SAAADI. The CDR3 contains 19 residues. The J segment lost 0 bases and the V segment lost 4 bases, leaving 12 bases of the junction unmatched. This clonotype was seen many times. Antigen specificity is unknown.

The chain carries TRBV10-2 and TRBJ2-1; TRBD2 matches at 10 bases. Sequenced here: blood, sampled during antiretroviral therapy. The sequence was collected from an adult with HIV infection. CDR3: CASSALAGVMTSSYNEQFF. In nucleotides, the CDR3 is TGCGCCAGCAGTGCCCTAGCGGGGGTGATGACCAGCTCCTACAATGAGCAGTTCTTC.